The 5 T cell receptor beta chains below were found in one sample sequenced in a study of T cell responses to AZD1222 COVID-19 vaccine. Repertoires were generated with immunoSEQ multiplex PCR, while TCRdb's copy carries only in-frame clones and drops some. In the table there are about 54,000 clones, roughly 90% of which are singletons. The sequenced sample was peripheral blood, obtained 28 days after the second AZD1222 dose. Source of these receptors: an adult who received the AZD1222 COVID-19 vaccine.

The gene calls are TRBV7-2 and TRBJ2-3; 9 bases are a match to TRBD2. The CDR3 length is 16 residues. CDR1 and CDR2 from the germline V gene are SGHTA and FQGNSA. The J segment lost 3 bases and the V segment lost 5 bases, leaving 9 bases of the junction unmatched. CDR3 protein: CASSTQAGGVTDTQYF. The CDR3 DNA reads as TGTGCCAGCAGCACCCAAGCGGGAGGAGTGACAGATACGCAGTATTTT.

This clone came up once. The gene calls are TRBV4-3 and TRBJ2-1; no clear D. Deletions cut 2 bases from V and 9 bases from J, with 14 bases between. Germline lookup yields CDR1 LGHNA and CDR2 YSLEER. CDR3 size: 14 residues. CDR3 protein: CASSQTGFGVEQFF. CDR3 nucleotide sequence: TGCGCCAGCAGCCAAACCGGGTTCGGAGTTGAGCAGTTCTTC.

This chain connects TRBV6-5 to TRBJ2-7, with D possibly TRBD1 on 6 matching bases. Germline lookup yields CDR1 MNHEY and CDR2 SVGAGI. The V end was cut by 7 bases, the J end by 6 bases, with 13 bases between. This CDR3 is 12 amino acids long. DNA for the CDR3: TGTGCCAGCACTCCCGGCAGGGGCGAGCAGTACTTC. Translated: CASTPGRGEQYF.

The chain couples TRBV7-2 to TRBJ1-2; 12 bases align to TRBD1. Trimming took 4 bases from V and 4 from J; bases not matched to a gene: 10. Germline V gene sequence: CDR1 SGHTA, CDR2 FQGNSA. The CDR3 runs 17 residues. The CDR3 coding sequence is TGTGCCAGCAGCTCCGGGACAGGGGGCAGTCGGGGCTATGGCTACACCTTC. Translation: CASSSGTGGSRGYGYTF.

The chain joins TRBV24-1 to TRBJ1-4; maybe TRBD1 (6 bases). Trimming pared 4 bases from V and 10 bases from J, leaving 12 bases between. Germline CDR1 KGHDR, CDR2 SFDVKD. This CDR3 is 13 amino acids long. In DNA, the CDR3 is TGTGCCACCAGTGAACACAGGGCTGGAAAACTGTTTTTT. Residues: CATSEHRAGKLFF.